The text below deals with one T cell receptor (beta chain). This sample is drawn from a study of shared clonotypes between healthy human individuals. Profiling relied on immunoSEQ multiplex PCR, and the TCRdb table lists in-frame clones only, not all of them. This sample has about 580,000 clones, with more than 95% found just once. CDR3 length equals 20 residues. The germline CDR1 and CDR2 sequences are SGHNT and YENEEA. Trimming removed 4 bases from V and 2 bases from J; junction bases left unmatched: 18. Naive-designated CD8 cells lacked CD45RO, were positively enriched for CCR7, and omitted terminally differentiated effector memory CD45RA+ cells.

This receptor was identified in a young man in good health. This chain uses TRBV11-3 with TRBJ2-2; 8 positions agree with TRBD2. Sequenced material: naive CD8+ T cells sorted from blood. CDR3 in amino acids: CASSYYSGITPTPNTGELFF. DNA for the CDR3: TGTGCCAGCAGCTACTATAGCGGGATAACACCGACACCCAACACCGGGGAGCTGTTTTTT.